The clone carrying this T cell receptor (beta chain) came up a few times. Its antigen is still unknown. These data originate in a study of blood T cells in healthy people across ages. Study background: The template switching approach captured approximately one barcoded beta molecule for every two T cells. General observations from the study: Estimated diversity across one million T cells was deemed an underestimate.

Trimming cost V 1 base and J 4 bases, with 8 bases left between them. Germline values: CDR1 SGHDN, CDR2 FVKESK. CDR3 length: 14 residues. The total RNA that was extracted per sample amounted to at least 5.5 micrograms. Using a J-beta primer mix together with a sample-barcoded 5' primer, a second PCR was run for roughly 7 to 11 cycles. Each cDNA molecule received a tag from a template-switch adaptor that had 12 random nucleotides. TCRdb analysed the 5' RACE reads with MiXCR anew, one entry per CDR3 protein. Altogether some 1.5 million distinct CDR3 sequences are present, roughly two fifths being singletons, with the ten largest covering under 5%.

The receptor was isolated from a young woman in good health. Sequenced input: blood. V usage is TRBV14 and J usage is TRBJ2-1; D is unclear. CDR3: CASSQVTNYNEQFF. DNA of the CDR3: TGTGCCAGCAGCCAAGTGACCAATTACAATGAGCAGTTCTTC.